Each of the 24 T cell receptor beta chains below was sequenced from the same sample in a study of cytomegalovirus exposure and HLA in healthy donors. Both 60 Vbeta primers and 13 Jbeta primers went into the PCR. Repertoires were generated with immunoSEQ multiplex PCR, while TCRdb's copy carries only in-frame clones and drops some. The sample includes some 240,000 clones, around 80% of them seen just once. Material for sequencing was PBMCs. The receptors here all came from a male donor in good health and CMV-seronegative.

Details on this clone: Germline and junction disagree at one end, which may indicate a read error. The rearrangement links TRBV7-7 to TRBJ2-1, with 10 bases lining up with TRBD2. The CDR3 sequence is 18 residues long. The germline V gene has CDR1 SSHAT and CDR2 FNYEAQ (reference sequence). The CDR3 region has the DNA TGTGCTAGCAGCTTAGACCCTAACCTAGCGGGAGAAGGCAATGAGCAGTTCTTC. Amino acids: CASSLDPNLAGEGNEQFF.

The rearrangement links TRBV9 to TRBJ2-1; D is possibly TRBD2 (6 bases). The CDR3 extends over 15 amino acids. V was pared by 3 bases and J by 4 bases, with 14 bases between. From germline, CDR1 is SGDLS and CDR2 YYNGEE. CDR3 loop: CASSASDGGYNEQFF. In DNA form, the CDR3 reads TGTGCCAGCAGCGCCTCAGACGGGGGTTACAATGAGCAGTTCTTC. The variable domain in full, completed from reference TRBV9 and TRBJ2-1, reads DSGVTQTPKHLITATGQRVTLRCSPRSGDLSVYWYQQSLDQGLQFLIQYYNGEERAKGNILERFSAQQFPDLHSELNLSSLELGDSALYFCASSASDGGYNEQFFGPGTRLTVL.

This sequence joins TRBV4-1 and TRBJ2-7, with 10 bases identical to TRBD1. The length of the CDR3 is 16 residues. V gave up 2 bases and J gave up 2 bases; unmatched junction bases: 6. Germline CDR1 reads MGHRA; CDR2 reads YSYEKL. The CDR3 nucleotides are TGCGCCAGCAGCCAAACGCCCGGGACAGGGGCCTACGAGCAGTACTTC. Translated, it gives CASSQTPGTGAYEQYF.

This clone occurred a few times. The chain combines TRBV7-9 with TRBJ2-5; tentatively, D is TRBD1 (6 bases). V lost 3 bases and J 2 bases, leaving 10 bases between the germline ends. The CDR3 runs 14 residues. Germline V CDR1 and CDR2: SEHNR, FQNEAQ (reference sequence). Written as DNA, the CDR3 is TGTGCCAGCAGCTTCCGAGGGGGACAAGAGACCCAGTACTTC. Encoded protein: CASSFRGGQETQYF.

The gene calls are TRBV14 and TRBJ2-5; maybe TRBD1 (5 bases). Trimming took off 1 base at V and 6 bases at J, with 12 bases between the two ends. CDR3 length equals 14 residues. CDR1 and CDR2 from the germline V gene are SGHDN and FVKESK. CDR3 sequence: CASSQGRRVKTQYF. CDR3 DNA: TGTGCCAGCAGCCAAGGGCGCAGGGTGAAGACCCAGTACTTC.

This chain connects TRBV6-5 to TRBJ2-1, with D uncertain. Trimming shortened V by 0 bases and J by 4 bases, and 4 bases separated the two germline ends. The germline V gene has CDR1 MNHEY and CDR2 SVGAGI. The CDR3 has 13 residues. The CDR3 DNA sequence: TGTGCCAGCAGTTACTCCCCTTACAATGAGCAGTTCTTC. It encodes CASSYSPYNEQFF.

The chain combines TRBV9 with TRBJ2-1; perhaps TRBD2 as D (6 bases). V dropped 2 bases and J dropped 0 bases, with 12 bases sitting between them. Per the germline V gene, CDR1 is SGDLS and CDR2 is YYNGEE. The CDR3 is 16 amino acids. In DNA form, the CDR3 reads TGTGCCAGCAGCGTTTCGGCGGGGAGCTCCTACAATGAGCAGTTCTTC. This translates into CASSVSAGSSYNEQFF. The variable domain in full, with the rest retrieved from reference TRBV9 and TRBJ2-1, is DSGVTQTPKHLITATGQRVTLRCSPRSGDLSVYWYQQSLDQGLQFLIQYYNGEERAKGNILERFSAQQFPDLHSELNLSSLELGDSALYFCASSVSAGSSYNEQFFGPGTRLTVL.

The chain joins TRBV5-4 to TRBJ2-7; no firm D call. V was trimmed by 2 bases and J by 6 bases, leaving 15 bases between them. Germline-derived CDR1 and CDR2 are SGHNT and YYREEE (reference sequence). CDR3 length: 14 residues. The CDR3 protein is CASSLEPPAGEQYF. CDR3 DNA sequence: TGTGCCAGCAGCTTAGAACCACCGGCAGGCGAGCAGTACTTC.

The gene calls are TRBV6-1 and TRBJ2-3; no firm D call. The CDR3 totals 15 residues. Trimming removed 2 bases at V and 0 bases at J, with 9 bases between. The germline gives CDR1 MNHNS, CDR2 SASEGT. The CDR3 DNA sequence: TGTGCCAGCAGTGAACAGCGATCAAGCACAGATACGCAGTATTTT. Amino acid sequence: CASSEQRSSTDTQYF.

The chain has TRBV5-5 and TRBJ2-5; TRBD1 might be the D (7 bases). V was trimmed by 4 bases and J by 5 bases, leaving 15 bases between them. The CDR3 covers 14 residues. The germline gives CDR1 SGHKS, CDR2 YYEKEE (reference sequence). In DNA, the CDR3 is TGTGCCAGCAGCGGGGGTGGAGGGGGCGAGACCCAGTACTTC. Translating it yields CASSGGGGGETQYF.

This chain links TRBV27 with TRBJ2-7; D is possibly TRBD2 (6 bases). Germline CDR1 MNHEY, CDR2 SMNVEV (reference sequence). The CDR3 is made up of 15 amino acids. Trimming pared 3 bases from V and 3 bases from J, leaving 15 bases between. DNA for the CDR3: TGTGCCAGCAGTTTGAAGGAGGGCAGCTTCTACGAGCAGTACTTC. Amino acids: CASSLKEGSFYEQYF.

CDR3 residues: CASSLSQTSSGYGYTF. The CDR3 bases are TGTGCCAGCAGTTTATCCCAGACATCAAGCGGCTATGGCTACACCTTC. The V and J genes are TRBV27 and TRBJ1-2, with no clear D. The CDR3 loop spans 16 amino acids. The germline gives CDR1 MNHEY, CDR2 SMNVEV (reference sequence). The ends were cut back, 0 bases at V and 4 bases at J, with 15 bases in the middle.

CDR3 coding DNA: TGCAGCGTTAAAAAGTCAGGGGGTAACACTGAAGCTTTCTTT. Translating gives CSVKKSGGNTEAFF. V and J are TRBV29-1 and TRBJ1-1; TRBD1 matches 7 bases. The CDR3 contains 14 residues. V lost 5 bases and J lost 2; bases outside the gene matches: 8. CDR1 and CDR2 from the germline V gene are SQVTM and ANQGSEA.

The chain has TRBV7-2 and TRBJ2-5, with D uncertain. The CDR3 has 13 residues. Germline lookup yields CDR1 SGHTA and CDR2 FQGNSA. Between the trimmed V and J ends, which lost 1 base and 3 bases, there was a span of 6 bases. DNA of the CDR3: TGTGCCAGCAGCTTAGATACAGAAGAGACCCAGTACTTC. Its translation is CASSLDTEETQYF.

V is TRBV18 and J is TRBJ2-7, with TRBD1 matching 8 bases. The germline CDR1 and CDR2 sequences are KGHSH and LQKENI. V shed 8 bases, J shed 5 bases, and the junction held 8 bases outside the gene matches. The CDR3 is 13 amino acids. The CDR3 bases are TGTGCCAGCACAGACAGGGGCACGGACGAGCAGTACTTC. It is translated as CASTDRGTDEQYF. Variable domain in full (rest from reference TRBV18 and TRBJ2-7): NAGVMQNPRHLVRRRGQEARLRCSPMKGHSHVYWYRQLPEEGLKFMVYLQKENIIDESGMPKERFSAEFPKEGPSILRIQQVVRGDSAAYFCASTDRGTDEQYFGPGTRLTVT.

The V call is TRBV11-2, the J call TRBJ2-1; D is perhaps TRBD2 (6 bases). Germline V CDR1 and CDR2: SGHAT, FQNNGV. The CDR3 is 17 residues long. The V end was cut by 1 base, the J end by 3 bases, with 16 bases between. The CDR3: CASSLVWREVVYNEQFF. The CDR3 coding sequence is TGTGCCAGCAGCTTAGTTTGGCGGGAAGTGGTCTACAATGAGCAGTTCTTC.

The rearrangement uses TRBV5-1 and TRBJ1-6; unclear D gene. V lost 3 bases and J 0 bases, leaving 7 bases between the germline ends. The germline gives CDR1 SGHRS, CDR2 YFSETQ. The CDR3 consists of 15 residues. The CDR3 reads CASSSQDSYNSPLHF. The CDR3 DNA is TGCGCCAGCAGCTCGCAGGACTCCTATAATTCACCCCTCCACTTT.

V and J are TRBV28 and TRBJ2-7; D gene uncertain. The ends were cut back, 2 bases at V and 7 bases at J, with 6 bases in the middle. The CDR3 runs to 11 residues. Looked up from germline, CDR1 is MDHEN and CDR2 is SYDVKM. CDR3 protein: CASSLRQEQYF. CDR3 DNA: TGTGCCAGCAGTTTACGCCAGGAGCAGTACTTC.

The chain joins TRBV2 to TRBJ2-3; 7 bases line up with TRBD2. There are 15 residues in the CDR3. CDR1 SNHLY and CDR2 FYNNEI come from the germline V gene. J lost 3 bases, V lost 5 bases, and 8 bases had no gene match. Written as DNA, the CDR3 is TGTGCCAGCAGTACTCTAGCGGCACAGACAGATACGCAGTATTTT. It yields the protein CASSTLAAQTDTQYF.

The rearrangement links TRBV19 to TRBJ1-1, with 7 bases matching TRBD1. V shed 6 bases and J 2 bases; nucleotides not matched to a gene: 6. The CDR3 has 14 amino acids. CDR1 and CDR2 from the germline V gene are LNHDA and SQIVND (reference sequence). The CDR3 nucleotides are TGTGCCAGTAGGGGGGACAGAAAAAACACTGAAGCTTTCTTT. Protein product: CASRGDRKNTEAFF.

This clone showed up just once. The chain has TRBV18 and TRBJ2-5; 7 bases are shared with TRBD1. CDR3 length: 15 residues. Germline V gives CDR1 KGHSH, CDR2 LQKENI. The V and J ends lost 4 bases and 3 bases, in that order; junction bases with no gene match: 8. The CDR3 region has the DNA TGTGCCAGCTCACAAACATGGACAGGAGAAGAGACCCAGTACTTC. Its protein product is CASSQTWTGEETQYF.

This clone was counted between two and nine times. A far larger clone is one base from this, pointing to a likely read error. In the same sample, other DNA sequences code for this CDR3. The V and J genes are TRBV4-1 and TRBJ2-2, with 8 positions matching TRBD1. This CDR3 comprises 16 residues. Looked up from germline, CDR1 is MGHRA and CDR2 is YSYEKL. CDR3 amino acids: CASSQDRTGNPGELFF. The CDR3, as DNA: TGCGCCAGCAGCCAAGACAGGACAGGGAACCCCGGGGAGCTGTTTTTT.

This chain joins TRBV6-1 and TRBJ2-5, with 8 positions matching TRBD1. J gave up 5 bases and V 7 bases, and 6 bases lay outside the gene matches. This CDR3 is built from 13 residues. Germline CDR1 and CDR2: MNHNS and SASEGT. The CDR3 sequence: CASTTDRDETQYF. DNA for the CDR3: TGTGCCAGCACCACGGACAGGGATGAGACCCAGTACTTC.

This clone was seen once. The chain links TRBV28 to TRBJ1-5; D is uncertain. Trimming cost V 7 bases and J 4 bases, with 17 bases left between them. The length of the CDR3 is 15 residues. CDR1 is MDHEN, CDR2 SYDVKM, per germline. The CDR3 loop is CASTQFLSSNQPQHF. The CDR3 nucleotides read TGTGCCAGCACGCAGTTCTTGTCAAGTAATCAGCCCCAGCATTTT.